This is a list of T cell receptor beta chains from one sample in a study of monozygotic twins with cystic fibrosis. Data came from immunoSEQ multiplex PCR; TCRdb stores just in-frame clones and leaves some out. The repertoire holds about 25,000 clones, with 90% as singletons. Specimen: blood. These receptors all stem from a girl aged 2 to 9 with cystic fibrosis. CDR3s include the opening cysteine and the closing phenylalanine or tryptophan. D genes are given only for firm matches. Only some rows state a clone size, as once, few, many or a class for expanded clones.

V gene	J gene	clone size	CDR3 length	D gene	CDR3 protein	CDR3 DNA
TRBV5-7	TRBJ2-4	.	17	TRBD1	CASSLPYRGVAKNIQYF	TGTGCCAGCAGCTTGCCGTACAGGGGGGTAGCCAAAAACATTCAGTACTTC
TRBV28	TRBJ2-5	few	17	TRBD1	CASSFPGHQLPGGTQYF	TGTGCCAGCAGTTTCCCGGGACACCAGCTTCCAGGGGGGACCCAGTACTTC
TRBV2	TRBJ2-1	.	17	TRBD2	CASRAGTSGGAYNEQFF	TGTGCCAGCAGGGCCGGGACTAGCGGGGGGGCCTACAATGAGCAGTTCTTC
TRBV5-1	TRBJ2-3	.	17	.	CASSLAASLSPTDTQYF	TGCGCCAGCAGCTTGGCGGCTAGCCTCTCCCCCACAGATACGCAGTATTTT
TRBV4-2	TRBJ2-1	.	14	.	CASSQVDRSNEQFF	TGTGCCAGCAGCCAAGTAGACCGCAGTAATGAGCAGTTCTTC
TRBV30	TRBJ1-1	once	14	.	CAWSSRVRGTEAFF	TGTGCCTGGAGTAGTAGGGTGAGAGGCACTGAAGCTTTCTTT
TRBV7-2	TRBJ2-1	.	13	.	CASSPRDGGEQFF	TGTGCCAGCAGCCCCCGTGATGGGGGTGAGCAGTTCTTC
TRBV4-1	TRBJ1-5	.	18	.	CASSQVRTGSYSNQPQHF	TGCGCCAGCAGCCAAGTTAGGACCGGCAGCTATAGCAATCAGCCCCAGCATTTT
TRBV7-3	TRBJ2-3	few	16	TRBD2	CASSLGPSGGTDTQYF	TGTGCCAGCAGCTTAGGGCCTAGCGGGGGCACAGATACGCAGTATTTT
TRBV6-6	TRBJ2-2	.	13	.	CASSYKDTGELFF	TGTGCCAGCAGTTACAAGGACACCGGGGAGCTGTTTTTT
TRBV5-1	TRBJ2-7	.	17	TRBD2	CASSLFTSGGAYYEQYF	TGCGCCAGCAGCTTATTCACTAGCGGGGGGGCCTACTACGAGCAGTACTTC
TRBV19	TRBJ1-1	.	12	.	CASSQANTEAFF	TGTGCCAGTAGCCAGGCAAACACTGAAGCTTTCTTT
TRBV25-1	TRBJ2-3	.	17	TRBD2	CASSRISGGLGTDTQYF	TGTGCCAGCAGTCGAATAAGTGGTGGACTAGGCACAGATACGCAGTATTTT
TRBV4-1	TRBJ2-6	.	18	.	CASSQGTGALSGANVLTF	TGCGCCAGCAGCCAAGGGACCGGGGCCCTGTCTGGGGCCAACGTCCTGACTTTC
TRBV5-1	TRBJ2-3	.	17	.	CASSFFSGRFLGNTQYF	TGCGCCAGCAGCTTTTTTTCAGGGAGATTCCTAGGGAATACGCAGTATTTT
TRBV5-1	TRBJ2-7	.	15	.	CASSLGGVLTYEQYF	TGCGCCAGCAGCTTGGGCGGGGTCCTTACCTACGAGCAGTACTTC
TRBV30	TRBJ1-2	once	11	TRBD1	CAWVQGGGYTF	TGTGCCTGGGTACAGGGGGGTGGCTACACCTTC
TRBV6-5	TRBJ2-3	.	15	.	CASSYEGETSDTQYF	TGTGCCAGCAGTTACGAGGGGGAGACCTCAGATACGCAGTATTTT
TRBV4-3	TRBJ1-2	.	15	.	CASSQGQFANYGYTF	TGCGCCAGCAGCCAAGGACAGTTCGCTAACTATGGCTACACCTTC
TRBV7-8	TRBJ2-5	.	15	TRBD1	CASSHNGQGQETQYF	TGTGCCAGCAGCCACAACGGACAGGGGCAAGAGACCCAGTACTTC
TRBV18	TRBJ2-7	.	12	TRBD2	CASSPEGEGQYF	TGTGCCAGCTCACCAGAAGGGGAGGGGCAGTACTTC
TRBV5-4	TRBJ1-1	.	14	TRBD1	CASRRDRLETEAFF	TGTGCCAGCAGGAGGGACAGGTTGGAAACTGAAGCTTTCTTT
TRBV4-2	TRBJ2-7	.	17	TRBD2	CASSRPGLADSSYEQYF	TGTGCCAGCAGCCGACCGGGACTAGCGGATAGCTCCTACGAGCAGTACTTC